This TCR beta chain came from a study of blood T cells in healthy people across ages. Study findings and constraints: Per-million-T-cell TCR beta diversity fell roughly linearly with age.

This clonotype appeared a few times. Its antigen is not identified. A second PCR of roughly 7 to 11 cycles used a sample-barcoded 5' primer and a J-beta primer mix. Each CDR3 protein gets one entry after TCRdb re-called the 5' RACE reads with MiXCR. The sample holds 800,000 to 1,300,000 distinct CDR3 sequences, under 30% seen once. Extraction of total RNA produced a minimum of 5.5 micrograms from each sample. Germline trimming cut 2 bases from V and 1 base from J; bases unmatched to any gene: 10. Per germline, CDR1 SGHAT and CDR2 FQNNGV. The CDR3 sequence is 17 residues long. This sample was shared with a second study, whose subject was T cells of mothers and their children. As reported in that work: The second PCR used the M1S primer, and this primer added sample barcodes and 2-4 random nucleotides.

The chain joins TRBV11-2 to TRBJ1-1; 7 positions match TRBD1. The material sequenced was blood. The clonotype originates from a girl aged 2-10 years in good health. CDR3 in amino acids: CASSLKGAGETNTEAFF. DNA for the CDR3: TGTGCCAGCAGCTTAAAGGGGGCAGGGGAGACGAACACTGAAGCTTTCTTT.